This T cell receptor beta chain emerged from a study of beta chain features in type 1 diabetes. The authors reverse transcribed all of the isolated RNA, so sequencing captured expressed TCRB transcripts. Naive, central memory and regulatory T cell samples averaged about 3.5 million reads. Sequenced by immunoSEQ multiplex PCR; TCRdb stores in-frame clones only, minus some. The sample includes 310,000 or so clones, 9.5% to 12% of them seen just once. Losses at the gene ends were 5 bases for V and 1 base for J; bases not matched to a gene: 10. Germline CDR1 reads MDHEN; CDR2 reads SYDVKM. CDR3 length equals 16 residues.

The gene calls are TRBV28 and TRBJ2-7, with TRBD2 matching over 8 bases. What was sequenced was naive CD4+ T cells from blood. The TCR comes from a woman aged 25 to 39 in good health. CDR3 region: CASSLPSGSPSYEQYF. CDR3 nucleotides: TGTGCCAGCAGTCTCCCCAGCGGGAGTCCGTCCTACGAGCAGTACTTC.